Below, 22 T cell receptor beta chains from the same sample are listed, as sequenced in a study of technical replicates of blood from a handful of donors. Produced via immunoSEQ multiplex PCR; TCRdb's table is partial and in-frame only. The sample consists of nearly 80,000 clones, about 92% of them appearing once. Sequenced sample: T cells isolated from PBMCs. The receptors were gathered from a human donor in good health.

The gene calls are TRBV9 and TRBJ2-1; TRBD2 agrees at 10 bases. The CDR3 is made up of 18 amino acids. CDR1 SGDLS and CDR2 YYNGEE come from the germline V gene. The junction had 15 bases not matched to a gene; V was cut back by 3 bases and J by 6 bases. The DNA for the CDR3 is TGTGCCAGCAGCGCGATATGGGCTAGCGGGAGTCTTACCAATGAGCAGTTCTTC. This sequence encodes CASSAIWASGSLTNEQFF.

This clone has just one count. The CDR3 DNA follows: TGTGCCAGTACCTGGACAGGAGGAAACACCATATATTTT. Encoded protein: CASTWTGGNTIYF. The chain carries TRBV19 and TRBJ1-3; 7 bases fit TRBD1. V lost 7 bases and J lost 4; bases outside the gene matches: 4. CDR1 LNHDA and CDR2 SQIVND come from the germline V gene (reference sequence). This CDR3 region has 13 residues.

The chain has TRBV4-1 and TRBJ1-2; 7 bases are shared with TRBD1. Germline values: CDR1 MGHRA, CDR2 YSYEKL. V was pared by 4 bases and J by 4 bases, with 6 bases of the junction left unmatched. This CDR3 has 14 residues. CDR3 in amino acids: CASSPLQGVYGYTF. The CDR3 coding sequence is TGCGCCAGCAGCCCCCTCCAGGGGGTCTATGGCTACACCTTC.

This rearrangement joins TRBV27 to TRBJ2-3; D uncertain. The germline V gene has CDR1 MNHEY and CDR2 SMNVEV (reference sequence). Trimming took 10 bases from V and 6 from J, leaving 14 bases between them. The CDR3 has 12 amino acids. CDR3 in amino acids: CATIEAGDTQYF. CDR3 DNA: TGTGCCACCATAGAGGCCGGCGATACGCAGTATTTT.

This rearrangement joins TRBV4-2 to TRBJ2-3, with a weak D call TRBD2 (6 bases). The V gene lost 2 bases and the J gene lost 4 bases, with 13 bases spanning the gap. In germline, CDR1 is LGHNA, CDR2 YNFKEQ. The CDR3 has 15 amino acids. In nucleotides, the CDR3 is TGTGCCAGCAGCCAACTAGCGACGGGAGCAGATACGCAGTATTTT. Translated: CASSQLATGADTQYF.

As DNA, the CDR3 is TGCGCCAGCAGCTTGGAGGTAGGAGGCACAGATACGCAGTATTTT. Translated, it gives CASSLEVGGTDTQYF. This rearrangement joins TRBV5-1 to TRBJ2-3; unclear D gene. With 0 bases removed from V and 1 base from J, the gap between germline ends came to 9 bases. This CDR3 spans 15 amino acids. The germline CDR1 and CDR2 sequences are SGHRS and YFSETQ.

The rearrangement uses TRBV5-4 and TRBJ1-4; TRBD1 aligns across 7 bases. The V segment lost 0 bases and the J segment 5 bases; nucleotides outside the gene matches: 1. CDR1 SGHNT and CDR2 YYREEE come from the germline V gene (reference sequence). The CDR3 contains 14 residues. The CDR3 nucleotides read TGTGCCAGCAGCTTGGGACAGGGAAATGAAAAACTGTTTTTT. Protein sequence: CASSLGQGNEKLFF.

The sample holds one count of this clone. The chain has TRBV27 and TRBJ2-1; 9 nucleotides match TRBD2. The V gene end was trimmed by 5 bases and the J gene end by 11 bases; junction bases not matched to a gene: 16. The CDR3 sequence is 16 residues long. Germline loops: CDR1 MNHEY, CDR2 SMNVEV (reference sequence). The DNA for the CDR3 is TGTGCCAGCAGTCCACTCTCCTCTAGCGGGGCTTTGAAGCAGTTCTTC. Encoded protein: CASSPLSSSGALKQFF.

CDR3 in amino acids: CAWSVNRQGIYTF. DNA for the CDR3: TGTGCCTGGAGTGTAAATCGGCAGGGAATCTACACCTTC. The V call is TRBV30, the J call TRBJ1-2, with D perhaps matching TRBD1 (5 bases). Germline assignment: CDR1 GTSNPN and CDR2 SVGIG (reference sequence). The V end was cut by 0 bases, the J end by 10 bases, with 15 bases between. This CDR3 is built from 13 residues.

This sequence joins TRBV11-3 and TRBJ2-5, with a tentative D call TRBD1 (5 bases). The CDR3 sequence is 13 residues long. Trimming took off 1 base at V and 5 bases at J, with 8 bases between the two ends. Germline loops: CDR1 SGHNT, CDR2 YENEEA. In DNA, the CDR3 is TGTGCCAGCAGCTTAGGGGGCGGCGAGACCCAGTACTTC. Translating it yields CASSLGGGETQYF.

The chain is built from TRBV10-3 and TRBJ2-2; 12 bases are a match to TRBD1. The CDR3 is 15 residues long. The V and J ends lost 6 bases and 5 bases, in that order; junction bases with no gene match: 4. The V gene's germline CDR1 is ENHRY and CDR2 SYGVKD. This chain's CDR3 is CAISGDRGQTGELFF. The CDR3 bases are TGTGCCATCAGCGGGGACAGGGGGCAAACCGGGGAGCTGTTTTTT.

The chain carries TRBV5-4 and TRBJ2-1, with 11 bases lining up with TRBD2. The CDR3 consists of 15 residues. Looked up from germline, CDR1 is SGHNT and CDR2 is YYREEE (reference sequence). V lost 0 bases to trimming and J lost 8 bases; unmatched junction nucleotides: 4. The CDR3 sequence: CASSLELAGVYEQFF. CDR3 sequence (DNA): TGTGCCAGCAGCTTGGAACTAGCGGGGGTATATGAGCAGTTCTTC.

J is TRBJ2-3 and V is TRBV9; 10 bases fit TRBD2. Germline trimming cut 1 base from V and 0 bases from J; bases unmatched to any gene: 2. Germline lookup yields CDR1 SGDLS and CDR2 YYNGEE. This CDR3 has 16 amino acids. The DNA of the CDR3 is TGTGCCAGCAGCGTAACTAGCGGGGTAAGCACAGATACGCAGTATTTT. Its translation is CASSVTSGVSTDTQYF.

V usage is TRBV7-8 and J usage is TRBJ2-7; D is undetermined. CDR1 is SGHVS, CDR2 FQNEAQ, per germline. The V end was cut by 5 bases, the J end by 6 bases, with 11 bases between. This CDR3 is 12 amino acids long. The CDR3 sequence is CASSQNNAEQYF. The DNA for the CDR3 is TGTGCCAGCAGCCAGAATAACGCCGAGCAGTACTTC.

The sample holds one count of this clone. The V gene is TRBV28, the J gene TRBJ2-7; 11 bases line up with TRBD1. CDR3 length equals 15 residues. With V trimmed by 7 bases and J by 3 bases, 8 bases remained unmatched. Germline assignment: CDR1 MDHEN and CDR2 SYDVKM. The CDR3 is CASNLGQGADYEQYF. DNA of the CDR3: TGTGCCAGCAATCTAGGACAGGGGGCCGACTACGAGCAGTACTTC.

The CDR3 DNA sequence: TGTGCCAGCAGTGACGGCTACGAGCAGTACTTC. Residues: CASSDGYEQYF. The V and J genes are TRBV2 and TRBJ2-7; no clear D. The CDR3 covers 11 residues. V was trimmed by 3 bases and J by 3 bases, leaving 3 bases between them. From germline, CDR1 is SNHLY and CDR2 FYNNEI.

The CDR3 region has the DNA TGTGCCAGCAGCTTGGACCCAAAGGGGGGCTACACCTTC. Residues: CASSLDPKGGYTF. V usage is TRBV5-4 and J usage is TRBJ1-2; D is possibly TRBD1 (5 bases). Trimming left V 0 bases short and J 8 bases short, with 11 bases between. There are 13 residues in the CDR3. Germline CDR1 and CDR2: SGHNT and YYREEE (reference sequence).

V gene TRBV30 combines with J gene TRBJ1-1; the D gene is possibly TRBD1 (5 bases). Trimming took 2 bases from V and 2 from J, leaving 15 bases between them. The germline V gene encodes CDR1 GTSNPN and CDR2 SVGIG (reference sequence). This CDR3 is 15 amino acids long. The DNA for the CDR3 is TGTGCCTGGAGTTTGGGACTGGGATCAAACACTGAAGCTTTCTTT. It yields the protein CAWSLGLGSNTEAFF.

The chain uses TRBV7-8 and TRBJ1-4; 8 bases agree with TRBD1. Germline trimming cut 7 bases from V and 8 bases from J; bases unmatched to any gene: 21. The germline V gene encodes CDR1 SGHVS and CDR2 FQNEAQ. This CDR3 is built from 18 residues. CDR3 bases: TGTGCCAGCACCATAACCGTCCCCTTACAGGGGGTAGAGGAAAAACTGTTTTTT. This codes for CASTITVPLQGVEEKLFF.

The genes are TRBV27 and TRBJ2-7, with a possible D match to TRBD2 (6 bases). The germline gives CDR1 MNHEY, CDR2 SMNVEV (reference sequence). V dropped 5 bases and J dropped 3 bases, with 14 bases sitting between them. The CDR3 is 14 residues long. The CDR3 region has the DNA TGTGCCAGCAGTACTCGGGACTGGTTCTACGAGCAGTACTTC. Translated, it gives CASSTRDWFYEQYF.

This clone was counted a single time. The rearrangement links TRBV4-1 to TRBJ2-1; TRBD2 matches 10 bases. CDR1 is MGHRA and CDR2 is YSYEKL in the germline V gene. Trimming cost V 1 base and J 6 bases; bases outside gene matches: 9. There are 17 residues in the CDR3. The CDR3 loop reads CASSQAASLAGVNEQFF. CDR3 nucleotide sequence: TGCGCCAGCAGCCAAGCTGCAAGTCTAGCGGGAGTCAATGAGCAGTTCTTC.

The chain recombines TRBV5-5 with TRBJ2-7, with D possibly TRBD2 on 6 matching bases. Per germline, CDR1 SGHKS and CDR2 YYEKEE (reference sequence). V was pared by 4 bases and J by 0 bases, with 14 bases between. The length of the CDR3 is 15 residues. CDR3 nucleotides: TGTGCCAGCAGCCGGGAACTAGCTAGCTCCTACGAGCAGTACTTC. As protein: CASSRELASSYEQYF.